Below are 15 T cell receptor beta chains sequenced from a single sample in a study of T cells in Graves' hyperthyroidism and ophthalmopathy. There were TCR beta CDR3 regions amplified from RNA transcripts. HTBI primers drove first-round RT-PCR of the TCR CDR3. From the multiplex PCR reads, TCRdb called clonotypes with MiXCR, one entry per CDR3 protein. The sample holds around 500,000 distinct CDR3 sequences, approximately 14% seen once. Input material: blood. These receptors all come from a woman aged 40 to 50 with Graves' hyperthyroidism.

This clonotype has more than one count but fewer than ten. The chain combines TRBV7-9 with TRBJ2-6, with a tentative D call TRBD1 (6 bases). Per the germline V gene, CDR1 is SEHNR and CDR2 is FQNEAQ (reference sequence). Deletions cut 5 bases from V and 0 bases from J, with 14 bases between. The CDR3 sequence is 17 residues long. The CDR3 DNA reads as TGTGCCAGCAGCCAGACCCTAGGGGGCTCTGGGGCCAACGTCCTGACTTTC. Residues: CASSQTLGGSGANVLTF.

This clonotype showed up many times. The chain carries TRBV30 and TRBJ2-1; 8 bases fit TRBD2. From germline, CDR1 is GTSNPN and CDR2 SVGIG (reference sequence). The junction had 11 bases not matched to a gene; V was cut back by 2 bases and J by 8 bases. The CDR3 has 15 residues. The CDR3 DNA reads TGTGCCTGGAGTCCCCTTGGCGGGAGGCTTGATGAGCAGTTCTTC. Amino acid sequence: CAWSPLGGRLDEQFF. The full variable domain, rest sourced from reference TRBV30 and TRBJ2-1, is SQTIHQWPATLVQPVGSPLSLECTVEGTSNPNLYWYRQAAGRGLQLLFYSVGIGQISSEVPQNLSASRPQDRQFILSSKKLLLSDSGFYLCAWSPLGGRLDEQFFGPGTRLTVL.

This clonotype was recorded many times. The J gene is TRBJ2-5, the V gene TRBV11-3; 10 bases line up with TRBD1. V gave up 1 base and J gave up 5 bases; unmatched junction bases: 10. CDR1 and CDR2 (germline): SGHNT, YENEEA. This CDR3 is built from 17 residues. The DNA of the CDR3 is TGTGCCAGCAGCTTAGGGGACTCCGGGACAGGGGTCGAGACCCAGTACTTC. It is translated as CASSLGDSGTGVETQYF.

This clonotype showed up many times. The rearrangement links TRBV30 to TRBJ2-3; the D call may be TRBD1 or TRBD2 (6 bases each). CDR3 size: 14 residues. Germline V CDR1 and CDR2: GTSNPN, SVGIG (reference sequence). V was trimmed by 4 bases and J by 3 bases, leaving 14 bases between them. CDR3 coding DNA: TGTGCCTGGACCCAAAGGGGGAGGACAGATACGCAGTATTTT. As protein: CAWTQRGRTDTQYF.

Many counts were recorded for this clonotype. This chain connects TRBV10-3 to TRBJ2-7, with 12 bases aligning to TRBD2. Germline trimming cut 6 bases from V and 6 bases from J; bases unmatched to any gene: 3. This CDR3 has 13 residues. Per the germline V gene, CDR1 is ENHRY and CDR2 is SYGVKD. CDR3 bases: TGTGCCATCAGGACTAGCGGGAGACCCGAGCAGTACTTC. It translates to CAIRTSGRPEQYF.

Many counts were recorded for this clonotype. CDR3 nucleotide sequence: TGTGCCAGCGGTGCGCAGGGTTCTGGAAACACCATATATTTT. Translation: CASGAQGSGNTIYF. The genes are TRBV6-1 and TRBJ1-3; tentative D call: TRBD1 (5 bases). The CDR3 runs to 14 residues. Trimming left V 8 bases short and J 1 base short, with 12 bases between. Germline CDR1 is MNHNS and CDR2 is SASEGT.

This clonotype was seen at least ten times. The CDR3 protein is CASSYPSGTGETQYF. The CDR3 DNA reads as TGTGCCAGCAGCTATCCTAGCGGGACAGGGGAGACCCAGTACTTC. The chain employs TRBV7-9 and TRBJ2-5, with D perhaps TRBD1 or TRBD2 (9 bases each). The CDR3 is made up of 15 amino acids. Germline values: CDR1 SEHNR, CDR2 FQNEAQ (reference sequence). Trimming took off 4 bases at V and 5 bases at J, with 17 bases between the two ends. The full variable domain, completed using reference TRBV7-9 and TRBJ2-5, is DTGVSQNPRHKITKRGQNVTFRCDPISEHNRLYWYRQTLGQGPEFLTYFQNEAQLEKSRLLSDRFSAERPKGSFSTLEIQRTEQGDSAMYLCASSYPSGTGETQYFGPGTRLLVL.

This clonotype was picked up many times. The chain carries TRBV7-9 and TRBJ1-4; the D is unclear. Per the germline V gene, CDR1 is SEHNR and CDR2 is FQNEAQ (reference sequence). The CDR3 is 12 residues long. Deletions cut 6 bases from V and 8 bases from J, with 10 bases between. The CDR3: CASRASLEKLFF. CDR3 sequence (DNA): TGTGCCAGCAGGGCTAGTCTAGAAAAACTGTTTTTT.

As for this clonotype: A much larger clone differs by one base, so this may be a read error. The J gene is TRBJ2-1, the V gene TRBV5-1; the match to TRBD2 covers 10 bases. This CDR3 region has 16 residues. Germline values: CDR1 SGHRS, CDR2 YFSETQ. CDR3 nucleotide sequence: TGTGCCAGCAGCACCCCGGGTGTAGCGGGAGGTAGTGAGCAGTTCTTC. Amino acids: CASSTPGVAGGSEQFF. Filled out from reference TRBV5-1 and TRBJ2-1, the complete variable domain reads KAGVTQTPRYLIKTRGQQVTLSCSPISGHRSVSWYQQTPGQGLQFLFEYFSETQRNKGNFPGRFSGRQFSNSRSEMNVSTLELGDSALYLCASSTPGVAGGSEQFFGPGTRLTVL.

Worth noting for this clonotype: At one end, the junction sequence differs from germline, possibly due to a read error. The chain couples TRBV5-1 to TRBJ2-7, with unresolved D. Germline CDR1 and CDR2: SGHRS and YFSETQ. CDR3 length: 11 amino acids. The CDR3 DNA sequence: TGCGCCAACAGCTTGGAATACGAGCAGTACTTC. Residues: CANSLEYEQYF. The full variable domain, its missing parts supplied by reference TRBV5-1 and TRBJ2-7, is KAGVTQTPRYLIKTRGQQVTLSCSPISGHRSVSWYQQTPGQGLQFLFEYFSETQRNKGNFPGRFSGRQFSNSRSEMNVSTLELGDSALYLCANSLEYEQYFGPGTRLTVT.

This clonotype has ten or more counts. The chain couples TRBV2 to TRBJ1-4; possibly TRBD1 for D (6 bases). Germline V lookup: CDR1 SNHLY, CDR2 FYNNEI. With 10 bases removed from V and 10 bases from J, the gap between germline ends came to 10 bases. The CDR3 covers 10 residues. The chain's CDR3 is CANVGGKLFF. CDR3 nucleotide sequence: TGTGCCAACGTAGGGGGAAAACTGTTTTTT.

This clonotype was found many times. This chain joins TRBV30 and TRBJ2-2; 7 positions match TRBD2. CDR3 length: 15 residues. Germline loops: CDR1 GTSNPN, CDR2 SVGIG (reference sequence). The J segment lost 4 bases and the V segment lost 0 bases, leaving 5 bases of the junction unmatched. The CDR3 protein is CAWSVVLASTGELFF. CDR3 DNA sequence: TGTGCCTGGAGTGTAGTACTAGCGAGCACCGGGGAGCTGTTTTTT.

This sequence joins TRBV10-2 and TRBJ1-1, with D possibly TRBD1 on 6 matching bases. CDR1 is WSHSY and CDR2 is SAAADI in the germline V gene. Trimming pared 10 bases from V and 1 base from J, leaving 13 bases between. This CDR3 has 13 amino acids. DNA of the CDR3: TGCGCCACCAGGGGACCGAGGAACACTGAAGCTTTCTTT. Translated: CATRGPRNTEAFF.

The table lists this clonotype with many counts. V usage is TRBV5-1 and J usage is TRBJ2-2, with 7 nucleotides matching TRBD2. The CDR3 covers 15 residues. From germline, CDR1 is SGHRS and CDR2 YFSETQ. V shed 1 base, J shed 5 bases, and the junction held 5 bases outside the gene matches. CDR3 region: CASSLSGTTTGELFF. DNA for the CDR3: TGCGCCAGCAGCTTGAGCGGGACCACTACCGGGGAGCTGTTTTTT.

At least ten counts were recorded for this clonotype. The chain links TRBV6-1 to TRBJ1-3; D gene unclear. The germline V gene encodes CDR1 MNHNS and CDR2 SASEGT. The CDR3 is 13 amino acids. The V end was cut by 6 bases, the J end by 5 bases, with 11 bases between. This chain's CDR3 is CASRTGPRNTIYF. CDR3 nucleotide sequence: TGTGCCAGCAGAACCGGGCCTAGAAACACCATATATTTT.